What follows are 19 T cell receptor beta chains derived from one specimen sequenced in a study of cytomegalovirus exposure and HLA in healthy donors. 60 Vbeta and 13 Jbeta primers were used in PCR. TCRdb keeps only in-frame clones here, not all; method: immunoSEQ multiplex PCR. Altogether about 140,000 clones are present, almost 85% being singletons, with the ten largest covering roughly 1.4%. The sample consisted of PBMCs. The receptors here all came from a man aged 30-40 years in good health and CMV-seropositive.

This clone appeared a single time. The chain recombines TRBV18 with TRBJ2-1, with a tentative D call TRBD1 (6 bases). Looked up from germline, CDR1 is KGHSH and CDR2 is LQKENI. The CDR3 totals 15 residues. The V and J ends lost 2 bases and 6 bases respectively, with 14 bases between them. CDR3 in amino acids: CASSPSLGGSNEQFF. The CDR3 DNA is TGTGCCAGCTCACCAAGTTTAGGGGGAAGCAATGAGCAGTTCTTC.

The J gene is TRBJ2-1, the V gene TRBV6-5; 9 bases match TRBD1. The V segment lost 2 bases and the J segment 7 bases; nucleotides outside the gene matches: 6. The CDR3 length is 15 residues. Germline lookup yields CDR1 MNHEY and CDR2 SVGAGI. CDR3 sequence (DNA): TGTGCCAGCAGTTACGGGACAGGGTCCTGGAATGAGCAGTTCTTC. This translates into CASSYGTGSWNEQFF.

The chain couples TRBV19 to TRBJ2-1; 13 nucleotides align to TRBD2. The germline V gene encodes CDR1 LNHDA and CDR2 SQIVND (reference sequence). V shed 3 bases, J shed 7 bases, and the junction held 3 bases outside the gene matches. The CDR3 length is 15 residues. The CDR3 sequence is CASSIGTSGENEQFF. In DNA form, the CDR3 reads TGTGCCAGTAGTATCGGGACTAGCGGGGAGAATGAGCAGTTCTTC.

The chain combines TRBV4-1 with TRBJ2-6, with a possible D match to TRBD1 (5 bases). Trimming removed 7 bases from V and 0 bases from J, with 13 bases in between. The length of the CDR3 is 16 residues. The germline CDR1 and CDR2 sequences are MGHRA and YSYEKL. CDR3 coding DNA: TGCGCCAGCATCCCGACAGAAACCTCTGGGGCCAACGTCCTGACTTTC. Translation: CASIPTETSGANVLTF.

V is TRBV4-2 and J is TRBJ2-1; 11 positions match TRBD2. Germline loops: CDR1 LGHNA, CDR2 YNFKEQ. J was trimmed by 5 bases and V by 4 bases; bases with no gene match: 4. The CDR3 covers 15 residues. CDR3 loop: CASSPGLAVNNEQFF. The CDR3 coding sequence is TGTGCCAGCAGCCCGGGACTAGCGGTAAACAATGAGCAGTTCTTC.

In DNA form, the CDR3 reads TGCAGCGTCGGAGGGGCTAGCAATCAGCCCCAGCATTTT. Residues: CSVGGASNQPQHF. The chain carries TRBV29-1 and TRBJ1-5, with D possibly TRBD1 on 5 matching bases. The CDR3 loop spans 13 amino acids. Trimming pared 6 bases from V and 0 bases from J, leaving 9 bases between. Germline V lookup: CDR1 SQVTM, CDR2 ANQGSEA.

The rearrangement joins TRBV6-1 to TRBJ2-7; D ambiguous. V gave up 3 bases and J gave up 4 bases, with 7 bases separating them. Germline CDR1 and CDR2: MNHNS and SASEGT. The CDR3 runs 12 residues. As DNA, the CDR3 is TGTGCCAGCAGTGACCTAATGTACGAGCAGTACTTC. Encoded protein: CASSDLMYEQYF.

The rearrangement uses TRBV30 and TRBJ2-1, with 8 nucleotides matching TRBD2. Germline loops: CDR1 GTSNPN, CDR2 SVGIG (reference sequence). The ends lost 0 bases at V and 0 bases at J; junction bases unmatched: 7. The CDR3 loop spans 17 amino acids. The CDR3 region is CAWSVPGTRDSYNEQFF. CDR3 sequence (DNA): TGTGCCTGGAGTGTACCCGGGACTAGGGACTCCTACAATGAGCAGTTCTTC.

The chain combines TRBV5-4 with TRBJ1-4; TRBD1 agrees at 11 bases. Germline loops: CDR1 SGHNT, CDR2 YYREEE (reference sequence). Trimming took 4 bases from V and 1 from J; bases not matched to a gene: 3. CDR3 size: 16 residues. CDR3: CASSTGQGGTNEKLFF. The CDR3 DNA reads as TGTGCCAGCAGCACGGGACAGGGGGGAACTAATGAAAAACTGTTTTTT.

The J gene is TRBJ1-6, the V gene TRBV7-9; 7 bases match TRBD1. This CDR3 region has 15 residues. CDR1 is SEHNR, CDR2 FQNEAQ, per germline (reference sequence). With V trimmed by 7 bases and J by 5 bases, 8 bases remained unmatched. CDR3: CASNAGTANNSPLHF. DNA for the CDR3: TGTGCCAGCAACGCCGGGACAGCCAATAATTCACCCCTCCACTTT.

This clone has just one count. The rearrangement links TRBV7-9 to TRBJ2-7; 9 bases agree with TRBD2. This CDR3 region has 15 residues. V trimming: 4 bases; J trimming: 4 bases; junction bases outside the gene matches: 8. Germline V gene lookup returns CDR1 SEHNR and CDR2 FQNEAQ (reference sequence). CDR3 in amino acids: CASSSTSGSLYEQYF. The CDR3 nucleotides are TGTGCCAGCAGCTCGACTAGCGGTAGCCTTTACGAGCAGTACTTC.

The chain links TRBV6-5 to TRBJ2-3; TRBD2 agrees at 7 bases. This CDR3 is 15 amino acids long. Germline CDR1 and CDR2: MNHEY and SVGAGI. The V and J ends lost 2 bases and 4 bases, in that order; junction bases with no gene match: 6. The CDR3 coding sequence is TGTGCCAGCAGTTACAGGGAGGGCCTCGCAGATACGCAGTATTTT. It yields the protein CASSYREGLADTQYF.

The chain recombines TRBV28 with TRBJ1-5; D gene ambiguous. With 1 base removed from V and 6 bases from J, the gap between germline ends came to 7 bases. This CDR3 region has 13 residues. Germline CDR1 and CDR2: MDHEN and SYDVKM. CDR3 bases: TGTGCCAGCAGTTTATCCGGCGGTCAGCCCCAGCATTTT. This sequence encodes CASSLSGGQPQHF.

The chain joins TRBV11-3 to TRBJ2-1; TRBD2 matches at 7 bases. The CDR3 loop spans 12 amino acids. Germline CDR1 is SGHNT and CDR2 is YENEEA. V was pared by 5 bases and J by 8 bases, with 3 bases of the junction left unmatched. CDR3 amino acids: CASSQTSDEQFF. The CDR3 coding sequence is TGTGCCAGCAGCCAAACTAGCGATGAGCAGTTCTTC.

The chain employs TRBV18 and TRBJ1-1; 8 positions agree with TRBD1. V was clipped by 6 bases and J by 0 bases; unmatched bases: 3. The CDR3 covers 14 residues. Germline CDR1 and CDR2: KGHSH and LQKENI. In DNA, the CDR3 is TGTGCCAGCTCCGGACAGGGTTTGAACACTGAAGCTTTCTTT. It encodes CASSGQGLNTEAFF.

This rearrangement joins TRBV30 to TRBJ2-1; possible D gene TRBD2, 5 bases. Germline CDR1 is GTSNPN and CDR2 is SVGIG (reference sequence). The length of the CDR3 is 14 residues. Trimming left V 5 bases short and J 6 bases short, with 17 bases between. The CDR3 nucleotides are TGTGCCTGGGGCGAATGGGCGGACTTCAATGAGCAGTTCTTC. This codes for CAWGEWADFNEQFF.

V usage is TRBV7-2 and J usage is TRBJ1-2; TRBD1 agrees at 7 bases. Germline-derived CDR1 and CDR2 are SGHTA and FQGNSA. The CDR3 extends over 15 amino acids. Losses at the gene ends were 5 bases for V and 4 bases for J; bases not matched to a gene: 10. CDR3: CASSPRTGSAYGYTF. The CDR3 DNA reads TGTGCCAGCAGCCCCCGGACAGGATCGGCCTATGGCTACACCTTC.

This clone was found once. The gene calls are TRBV11-2 and TRBJ2-5; 9 bases map to TRBD2. Germline V gene sequence: CDR1 SGHAT, CDR2 FQNNGV. V shed 5 bases, J shed 5 bases, and the junction held 6 bases outside the gene matches. The CDR3 length is 14 residues. The CDR3 sequence is CASSPRLAEETQYF. In nucleotides, the CDR3 is TGTGCCAGCAGCCCGCGACTAGCGGAGGAGACCCAGTACTTC.

The chain joins TRBV27 to TRBJ1-6; weak D call: TRBD1 (5 bases). Germline V gives CDR1 MNHEY, CDR2 SMNVEV (reference sequence). Trimming pared 11 bases from V and 10 bases from J, leaving 24 bases between. This CDR3 comprises 15 residues. The CDR3 DNA sequence: TGTGCCCGCTCCTCAATCACAGGATGGGGATCACCCCTCCACTTT. Translation gives CARSSITGWGSPLHF.